The sequence of this T cell receptor (beta chain) was determined in a study of blood T cell repertoires in COVID-19. This CDR3 comprises 16 residues. V shed 3 bases and J 9 bases; nucleotides not matched to a gene: 14. Germline V gene lookup returns CDR1 MNHEY and CDR2 SVGEGT. Per the original methods: By means of reference gene primer amplification, nucleated cell counts were estimated. Only in-frame clones appear in the TCRdb table, and some are missing; sequencing was by immunoSEQ multiplex PCR. The V and J calls and the clone size are those of that table, but D and trimming were determined from the DNA. The table has under 25,000 clones, about 90% seen once; the top ten hold 7.9%.

The sequence came from a human donor with active COVID-19. The donor label of this sample is uncertain. The chain is built from TRBV6-2 or TRBV6-3 and TRBJ2-4, with 7 bases lining up with TRBD2. The sequenced sample consisted of peripheral blood. In DNA, the CDR3 is TGTGCCAGCAGTTATGGCGTGCAACTGGGGGGGGGCATTCAGTACTTC. Translation: CASSYGVQLGGGIQYF.